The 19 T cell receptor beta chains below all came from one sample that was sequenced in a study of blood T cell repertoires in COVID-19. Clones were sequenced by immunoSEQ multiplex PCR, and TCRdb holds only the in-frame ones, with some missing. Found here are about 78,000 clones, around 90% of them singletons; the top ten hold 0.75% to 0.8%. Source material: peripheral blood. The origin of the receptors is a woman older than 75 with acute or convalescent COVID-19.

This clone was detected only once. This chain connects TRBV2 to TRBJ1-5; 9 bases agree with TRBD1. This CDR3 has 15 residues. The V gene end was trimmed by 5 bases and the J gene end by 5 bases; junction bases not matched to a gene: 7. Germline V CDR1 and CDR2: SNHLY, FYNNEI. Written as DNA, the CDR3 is TGTGCCAGCAGTCCCGGGACAGGGAACGATCAGCCCCAGCATTTT. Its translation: CASSPGTGNDQPQHF.

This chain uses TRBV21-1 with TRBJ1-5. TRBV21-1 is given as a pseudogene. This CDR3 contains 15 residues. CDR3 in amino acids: CASSNRWRVDQPQHF. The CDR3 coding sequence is TGTGCCAGCAGCAATCGATGGAGGGTTGATCAGCCCCAGCATTTT.

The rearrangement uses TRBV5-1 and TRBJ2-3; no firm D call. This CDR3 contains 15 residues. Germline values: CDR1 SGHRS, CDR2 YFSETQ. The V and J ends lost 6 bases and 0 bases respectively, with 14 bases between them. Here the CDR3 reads CASTYIPSSTDTQYF. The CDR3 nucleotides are TGCGCCAGCACGTATATTCCTTCTAGCACAGATACGCAGTATTTT.

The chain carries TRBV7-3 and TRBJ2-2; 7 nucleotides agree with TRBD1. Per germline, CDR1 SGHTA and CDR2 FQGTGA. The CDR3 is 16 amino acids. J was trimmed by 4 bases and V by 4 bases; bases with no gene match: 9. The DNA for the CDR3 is TGTGCCAGCAGCTCGAGGGACAGAGAGTTCACCGGGGAGCTGTTTTTT. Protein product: CASSSRDREFTGELFF.

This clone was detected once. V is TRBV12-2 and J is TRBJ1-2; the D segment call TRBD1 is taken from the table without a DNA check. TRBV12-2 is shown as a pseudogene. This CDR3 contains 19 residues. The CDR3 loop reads CASRLEPWTGMISLYGYTF. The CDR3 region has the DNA TGTGCAAGTCGCTTAGAGCCCTGGACAGGGATGATATCGCTATATGGCTACACCTTC.

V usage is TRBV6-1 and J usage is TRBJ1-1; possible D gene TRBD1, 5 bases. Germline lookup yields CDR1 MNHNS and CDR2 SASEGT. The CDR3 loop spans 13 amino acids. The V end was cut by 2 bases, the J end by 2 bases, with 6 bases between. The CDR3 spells CASSERGNTEAFF. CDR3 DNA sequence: TGTGCCAGCAGTGAAAGGGGAAACACTGAAGCTTTCTTT.

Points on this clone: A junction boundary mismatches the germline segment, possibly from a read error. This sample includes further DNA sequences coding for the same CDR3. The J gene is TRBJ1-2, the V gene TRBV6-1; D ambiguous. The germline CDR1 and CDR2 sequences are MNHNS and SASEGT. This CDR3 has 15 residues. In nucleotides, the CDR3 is TGTGCCAGCAGTGAAACTGATTTAAGAGGCTATGGCTACACCTTT. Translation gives CASSETDLRGYGYTF.

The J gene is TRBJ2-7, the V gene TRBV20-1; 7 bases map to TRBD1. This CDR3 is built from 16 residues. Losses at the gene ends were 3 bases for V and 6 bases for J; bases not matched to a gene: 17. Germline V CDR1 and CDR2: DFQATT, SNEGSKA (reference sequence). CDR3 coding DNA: TGCAGTGCTAGTTTTAGAGCGCGGGTACAGGGGTCCGAGCAGTACTTC. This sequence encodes CSASFRARVQGSEQYF.

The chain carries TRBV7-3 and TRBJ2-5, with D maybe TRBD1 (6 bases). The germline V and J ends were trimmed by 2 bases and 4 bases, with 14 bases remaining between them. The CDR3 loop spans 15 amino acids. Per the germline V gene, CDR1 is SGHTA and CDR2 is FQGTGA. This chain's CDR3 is CASSLQGTSAETQYF. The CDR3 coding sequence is TGTGCCAGCAGCTTACAAGGGACATCCGCAGAGACCCAGTACTTC.

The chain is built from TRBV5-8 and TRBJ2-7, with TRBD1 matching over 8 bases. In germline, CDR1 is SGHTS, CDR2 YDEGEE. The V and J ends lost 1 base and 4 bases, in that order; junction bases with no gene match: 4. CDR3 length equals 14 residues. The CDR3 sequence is CASSLWGQAYEQYF. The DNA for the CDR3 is TGTGCCAGCAGCTTGTGGGGACAGGCATACGAGCAGTACTTC.

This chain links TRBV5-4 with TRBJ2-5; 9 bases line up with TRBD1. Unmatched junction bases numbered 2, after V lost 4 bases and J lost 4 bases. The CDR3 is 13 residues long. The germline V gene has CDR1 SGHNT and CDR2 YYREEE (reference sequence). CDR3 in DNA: TGTGCCAGCAGCCCGGGACAGGGAGAGACCCAGTACTTC. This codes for CASSPGQGETQYF. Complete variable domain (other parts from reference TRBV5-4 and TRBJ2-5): ETGVTQSPTHLIKTRGQQVTLRCSSQSGHNTVSWYQQALGQGPQFIFQYYREEENGRGNFPPRFSGLQFPNYSSELNVNALELDDSALYLCASSPGQGETQYFGPGTRLLVL.

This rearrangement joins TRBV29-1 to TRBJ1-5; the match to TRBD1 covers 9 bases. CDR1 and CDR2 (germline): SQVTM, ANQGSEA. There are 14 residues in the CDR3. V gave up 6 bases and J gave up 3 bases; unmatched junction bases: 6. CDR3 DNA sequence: TGCAGCGTGAGGACAGGGGAGATCAATCAGCCCCAGCATTTT. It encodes CSVRTGEINQPQHF.

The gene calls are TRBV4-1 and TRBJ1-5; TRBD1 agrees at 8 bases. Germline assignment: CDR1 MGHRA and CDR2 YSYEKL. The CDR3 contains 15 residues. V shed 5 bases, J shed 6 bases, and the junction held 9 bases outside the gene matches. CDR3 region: CASSTNQGAVQPQHF. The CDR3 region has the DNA TGCGCCAGCAGCACCAATCAGGGGGCAGTTCAGCCCCAGCATTTT.

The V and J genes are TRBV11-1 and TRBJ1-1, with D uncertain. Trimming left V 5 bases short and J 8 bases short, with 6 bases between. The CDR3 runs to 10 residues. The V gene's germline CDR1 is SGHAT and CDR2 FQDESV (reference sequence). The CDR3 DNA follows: TGTGCCAGCAGCCCCCTCGAAGCTTTCTTT. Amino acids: CASSPLEAFF.

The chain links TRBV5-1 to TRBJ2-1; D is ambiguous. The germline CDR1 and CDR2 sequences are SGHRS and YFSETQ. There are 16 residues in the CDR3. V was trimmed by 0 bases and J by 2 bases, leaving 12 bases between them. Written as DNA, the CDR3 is TGCGCCAGCAGCTTGGGGGCAGCCCTCACCTACAATGAGCAGTTCTTC. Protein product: CASSLGAALTYNEQFF. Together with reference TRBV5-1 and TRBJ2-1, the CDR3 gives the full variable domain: KAGVTQTPRYLIKTRGQQVTLSCSPISGHRSVSWYQQTPGQGLQFLFEYFSETQRNKGNFPGRFSGRQFSNSRSEMNVSTLELGDSALYLCASSLGAALTYNEQFFGPGTRLTVL.

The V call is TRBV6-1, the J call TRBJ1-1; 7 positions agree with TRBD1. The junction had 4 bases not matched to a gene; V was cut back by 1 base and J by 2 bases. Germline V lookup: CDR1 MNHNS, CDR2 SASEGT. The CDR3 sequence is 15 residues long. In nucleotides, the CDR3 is TGTGCCAGCAGTGAAGTAACAGGGGTTAACACTGAAGCTTTCTTT. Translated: CASSEVTGVNTEAFF.

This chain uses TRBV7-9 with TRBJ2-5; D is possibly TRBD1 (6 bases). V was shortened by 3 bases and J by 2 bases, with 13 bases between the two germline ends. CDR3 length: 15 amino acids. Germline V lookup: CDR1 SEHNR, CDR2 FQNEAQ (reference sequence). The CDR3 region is CASSFGQTEQETQYF. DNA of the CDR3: TGTGCCAGCAGCTTCGGACAGACTGAACAAGAGACCCAGTACTTC.

The DNA of the CDR3 is TGTGCCAGCAGCGCAGCGGGACAGGGAACAGATACGCAGTATTTT. It codes for CASSAAGQGTDTQYF. The chain recombines TRBV2 with TRBJ2-3; TRBD1 matches at 9 bases. The germline gives CDR1 SNHLY, CDR2 FYNNEI. The CDR3 is 15 residues long. J gave up 3 bases and V 6 bases, and 7 bases lay outside the gene matches.

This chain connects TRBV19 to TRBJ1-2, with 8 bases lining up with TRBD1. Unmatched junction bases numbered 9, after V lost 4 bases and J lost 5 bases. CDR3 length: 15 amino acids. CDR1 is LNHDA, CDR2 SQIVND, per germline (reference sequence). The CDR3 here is CASSTAGQGRYGYTF. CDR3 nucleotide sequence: TGTGCCAGTAGTACTGCTGGACAGGGAAGATATGGCTACACCTTC.